Below, one TCR beta chain is given with its context. The assay was immunoSEQ multiplex PCR, and TCRdb's table has in-frame clones only and misses some. The sample has around 10,000 clones, 64% seen once. The sample originates from a study of early stage breast cancer tumors. The clonotype comes from a person between 55 and 70 years old with breast cancer. Sample: breast tumor tissue.

Written as DNA, the CDR3 is TGTGCCAGTAGTCAGTACAGCGGCCACCAAGAGACCCAGTACTTC. Translated: CASSQYSGHQETQYF. The chain is built from TRBV19 and TRBJ2-5; maybe TRBD2 (5 bases). CDR3 length: 15 amino acids. The germline V and J ends were trimmed by 5 bases and 0 bases, with 13 bases remaining between them. Germline values: CDR1 LNHDA, CDR2 SQIVND (reference sequence).